The 32 T cell receptor beta chains presented below share a single source sample, sequenced in a study of blood T cell repertoires in COVID-19. TCRdb's table, derived via immunoSEQ multiplex PCR, lists solely in-frame clones and lacks some. The sample has 200,000 to 250,000 clones; around 90% are singletons. The sample taken for sequencing was peripheral blood. The receptor source for this set is a man between 60 and 75 years old with acute or convalescent COVID-19.

The rearrangement uses TRBV3-1 (or the pseudogene TRBV3-2) and TRBJ2-7; 8 positions agree with TRBD2. Losses at the gene ends were 4 bases for V and 7 bases for J; bases not matched to a gene: 12. The CDR3 has 15 amino acids. Germline V lookup: CDR1 LGHDT, CDR2 YNNKEL (reference sequence). For the CDR3, the DNA is TGTGCCAGCAGCCCCGAGAGCGGGGGTTTGGGAGAGCAGTACTTC. Translation: CASSPESGGLGEQYF.

The chain is built from TRBV14 and TRBJ1-1; D is undetermined. In germline, CDR1 is SGHDN, CDR2 FVKESK. The CDR3 runs 13 residues. The V end was cut by 3 bases, the J end by 0 bases, with 5 bases between. CDR3 nucleotides: TGTGCCAGCAGCCACGGGTTGAACACTGAAGCTTTCTTT. Translating gives CASSHGLNTEAFF.

CDR3 sequence (DNA): TGTGCCAGCAGCCTTGGACTAGCGGGGGGGCGTGCCACCGGGGAGCTGTTTTTT. Translated: CASSLGLAGGRATGELFF. This rearrangement joins TRBV7-9 to TRBJ2-2; 15 positions agree with TRBD2. Germline loops: CDR1 SEHNR, CDR2 FQNEAQ (reference sequence). The trim removed 5 bases at V and 4 bases at J, leaving 8 bases unmatched. The CDR3 covers 18 residues.

This clone was counted a single time. The genes are TRBV18 and TRBJ2-1; TRBD1 might be the D (6 bases). V was pared by 6 bases and J by 7 bases, with 25 bases between. CDR3 length: 17 amino acids. Germline-derived CDR1 and CDR2 are KGHSH and LQKENI. CDR3 in DNA: TGTGCCAGCTCCCCCTACTATCTAGCTACAAGGGGGAATGAGCAGTTCTTC. It translates to CASSPYYLATRGNEQFF.

This rearrangement joins TRBV7-3 to TRBJ1-1; D is unclear. V was cut by 5 bases and J by 7 bases, with 14 bases left in between. Germline loops: CDR1 SGHTA, CDR2 FQGTGA. This CDR3 contains 13 residues. The CDR3 DNA follows: TGTGCCAGCAGCCCCCGACGAGGCGGTGAAGCTTTCTTT. Amino acid sequence: CASSPRRGGEAFF.

The V call is TRBV5-1, the J call TRBJ1-1, with D unresolved. The CDR3 runs 14 residues. With 0 bases removed from V and 6 bases from J, the gap between germline ends came to 12 bases. CDR1 is SGHRS and CDR2 is YFSETQ in the germline V gene. CDR3 sequence reads: CASSLAVGSAEAFF. The CDR3 DNA sequence: TGCGCCAGCAGCTTGGCCGTAGGGAGTGCTGAAGCTTTCTTT.

Concerning this clone itself: One end of the junction varies from germline; a read error may be responsible. V usage is TRBV4-2 and J usage is TRBJ2-7, with 8 bases aligning to TRBD1. CDR1 is LGHNA, CDR2 YNFKEQ, per germline. The CDR3 totals 16 residues. CDR3 in amino acids: CASSQEGTGIFYEQYF. Here the CDR3 DNA reads TGTGCCAGTAGCCAAGAAGGGACAGGTATTTTCTACGAGCAGTACTTC.

V usage is TRBV6-6 and J usage is TRBJ1-1, with a tentative D call TRBD1 (5 bases). Germline loops: CDR1 MNHNY, CDR2 SVGAGI (reference sequence). This CDR3 is 12 amino acids long. The V gene lost 2 bases and the J gene lost 10 bases, with 11 bases spanning the gap. This chain's CDR3 is CASSYQGRGAFF. DNA of the CDR3: TGTGCCAGCAGTTACCAGGGAAGGGGAGCTTTCTTT.

This rearrangement joins TRBV5-1 to TRBJ1-5; maybe TRBD1 (5 bases). Germline V gene data show CDR1 as SGHRS and CDR2 as YFSETQ. The CDR3 loop spans 17 amino acids. V gave up 2 bases and J gave up 2 bases, with 17 bases separating them. Here the CDR3 reads CASSLGTRGLGNQPQHF. The CDR3 DNA is TGCGCCAGCAGCTTAGGAACAAGGGGATTGGGCAATCAGCCCCAGCATTTT. Full variable domain (missing parts from reference TRBV5-1 and TRBJ1-5): KAGVTQTPRYLIKTRGQQVTLSCSPISGHRSVSWYQQTPGQGLQFLFEYFSETQRNKGNFPGRFSGRQFSNSRSEMNVSTLELGDSALYLCASSLGTRGLGNQPQHFGDGTRLSIL.

This clone appeared a few times. The genes are TRBV7-9 and TRBJ2-1; tentative D call: TRBD2 (7 bases). This CDR3 has 15 residues. Trimming shortened V by 5 bases and J by 4 bases, and 15 bases separated the two germline ends. CDR1 and CDR2 (germline): SEHNR, FQNEAQ (reference sequence). The CDR3 coding sequence is TGTGCCAGCAGCCTACGGGGGGCCCTATACAATGAGCAGTTCTTC. This sequence encodes CASSLRGALYNEQFF. Drawing the rest from reference TRBV7-9 and TRBJ2-1, the complete variable domain is DTGVSQNPRHKITKRGQNVTFRCDPISEHNRLYWYRQTLGQGPEFLTYFQNEAQLEKSRLLSDRFSAERPKGSFSTLEIQRTEQGDSAMYLCASSLRGALYNEQFFGPGTRLTVL.

The V call is TRBV2, the J call TRBJ2-7; unclear D gene. CDR3 length equals 14 residues. Germline assignment: CDR1 SNHLY and CDR2 FYNNEI. The V end lost 4 bases, the J end lost 1 base, and 11 bases lay between the germline ends. The CDR3 bases are TGTGCCAGCAGTGCTTCGACGGAGTCCTACGAGCAGTACTTC. Translating gives CASSASTESYEQYF. The full variable domain, with the rest looked up from reference TRBV2 and TRBJ2-7, is EPEVTQTPSHQVTQMGQEVILRCVPISNHLYFYWYRQILGQKVEFLVSFYNNEISEKSEIFDDQFSVERPDGSNFTLKIRSTKLEDSAMYFCASSASTESYEQYFGPGTRLTVT.

The rearrangement joins TRBV2 to TRBJ2-5, with a possible D match to TRBD2 (7 bases). CDR1 and CDR2 from the germline V gene are SNHLY and FYNNEI. Trimming left V 10 bases short and J 5 bases short, with 14 bases between. CDR3 size: 12 residues. The CDR3 DNA sequence: TGTGCCATCTGGGGGGGGGCGGAGACCCAGTACTTC. This translates into CAIWGGAETQYF.

V and J are TRBV29-1 and TRBJ2-3; D might be TRBD2 (6 bases). Per the germline V gene, CDR1 is SQVTM and CDR2 is ANQGSEA. CDR3 length: 14 residues. The V end lost 1 base, the J end lost 0 bases, and 8 bases lay between the germline ends. The CDR3 sequence is CSVEGGTSTDTQYF. In nucleotides, the CDR3 is TGCAGCGTTGAAGGGGGGACTAGCACAGATACGCAGTATTTT.

CDR3 coding DNA: TGCGCCAGCAGTCAACCGGGACAGGGACTCGAATCTGGAAACACCATATATTTT. This sequence encodes CASSQPGQGLESGNTIYF. V and J are TRBV23-1 and TRBJ1-3; 9 bases are a match to TRBD1. TRBV23-1 is recorded as an ORF, its role being uncertain. The CDR3 has 18 amino acids. V was clipped by 2 bases and J by 1 base; unmatched bases: 9.

V usage is TRBV4-1 and J usage is TRBJ1-2; the match to TRBD1 covers 10 bases. CDR1 MGHRA and CDR2 YSYEKL come from the germline V gene. The junction had 2 bases not matched to a gene; V was cut back by 2 bases and J by 2 bases. CDR3 length: 15 residues. CDR3 protein: CASSQPTGGNYGYTF. CDR3 nucleotides: TGCGCCAGCAGCCAACCGACAGGGGGCAACTATGGCTACACCTTC.

The chain links TRBV3-1 (or the pseudogene TRBV3-2) to TRBJ1-2; 8 nucleotides match TRBD1. Trimming removed 2 bases from V and 8 bases from J; junction bases left unmatched: 16. The CDR3 spans 17 residues. Germline V gene data show CDR1 as LGHDT and CDR2 as YNNKEL (reference sequence). CDR3 amino acids: CASSQNPGQVTTGGYTF. Written as DNA, the CDR3 is TGTGCCAGCAGCCAAAATCCGGGACAGGTAACCACAGGGGGCTACACCTTC.

The chain carries TRBV19 and TRBJ1-2; weak D call: TRBD1 (5 bases). Trimming removed 7 bases at V and 8 bases at J, with 23 bases between. The CDR3 length is 15 residues. Germline-derived CDR1 and CDR2 are LNHDA and SQIVND (reference sequence). The CDR3 here is CASTDPSYRRGGYTF. CDR3 DNA: TGTGCCAGTACCGACCCGTCATATCGTCGGGGGGGCTACACCTTC. The full variable domain, rest sourced from reference TRBV19 and TRBJ1-2, is DGGITQSPKYLFRKEGQNVTLSCEQNLNHDAMYWYRQDPGQGLRLIYYSQIVNDFQKGDIAEGYSVSREKKESFPLTVTSAQKNPTAFYLCASTDPSYRRGGYTFGSGTRLTVV.

The chain links TRBV24-1 to TRBJ2-2; 9 nucleotides line up with TRBD2. This CDR3 has 17 residues. Germline CDR1 reads KGHDR; CDR2 reads SFDVKD. The V gene end was trimmed by 5 bases and the J gene end by 4 bases; junction bases not matched to a gene: 10. This CDR3 reads CATSGSAGGPFTGELFF. The CDR3, as DNA: TGTGCCACCAGTGGGTCAGCGGGGGGTCCATTCACCGGGGAGCTGTTTTTT.

The gene calls are TRBV5-4 and TRBJ2-4; 10 positions agree with TRBD1. Per the germline V gene, CDR1 is SGHNT and CDR2 is YYREEE (reference sequence). V trimming: 4 bases; J trimming: 2 bases; junction bases outside the gene matches: 9. The CDR3 has 17 residues. CDR3 nucleotides: TGTGCCAGCAGCCCAGATCCGGGACAGGGGACCAAAAACATTCAGTACTTC. Translating gives CASSPDPGQGTKNIQYF.

The chain recombines TRBV5-5 with TRBJ2-7; 9 nucleotides agree with TRBD1. The CDR3 runs to 15 residues. Germline assignment: CDR1 SGHKS and CDR2 YYEKEE (reference sequence). With V trimmed by 2 bases and J by 6 bases, 9 bases remained unmatched. CDR3 region: CASSFLGQGPSEQYF. The CDR3 nucleotides read TGTGCCAGCAGCTTCCTGGGACAGGGCCCGAGCGAGCAGTACTTC.

V gene TRBV27 combines with J gene TRBJ2-7; 8 bases are a match to TRBD2. This CDR3 region has 13 residues. Germline CDR1 MNHEY, CDR2 SMNVEV (reference sequence). V lost 6 bases, J lost 7 bases, and 8 bases stayed unmatched. CDR3 DNA sequence: TGTGCCAGCAGACGGGGGGGGATCGGTGAGCAGTACTTC. It encodes CASRRGGIGEQYF.

This clone was counted between two and nine times. The chain uses TRBV7-9 and TRBJ2-3; the match to TRBD2 covers 10 bases. With 1 base clipped from V and 1 base from J, the junction kept 8 bases outside the gene matches. The CDR3 contains 18 residues. Germline V gene data show CDR1 as SEHNR and CDR2 as FQNEAQ (reference sequence). In nucleotides, the CDR3 is TGTGCCAGCAGCTTAGGGGGCCTAGCGGGGGCCGGCACAGATACGCAGTATTTT. Translation: CASSLGGLAGAGTDTQYF.

The chain recombines TRBV14 with TRBJ1-6; unclear D gene. In germline, CDR1 is SGHDN, CDR2 FVKESK. Trimming removed 4 bases at V and 0 bases at J, with 4 bases between. This CDR3 region has 14 residues. CDR3 sequence: CASSPSSYNSPLHF. The CDR3, as DNA: TGTGCCAGCAGCCCGAGCTCCTATAATTCACCCCTCCACTTT.

Only one count was recorded for this clone. One end of the junction is discordant with germline, which a read error may explain. CDR3 amino acids: CASSQAVETGGMDRVF. For the CDR3, the DNA is TGCGCCAGCAGCCAAGCGGTCGAGACAGGGGGGATGGATCGAGTTTTT. The J gene is TRBJ1-4, the V gene TRBV4-1; TRBD1 aligns across 9 bases. Germline assignment: CDR1 MGHRA and CDR2 YSYEKL. The CDR3 loop spans 16 amino acids.

The chain recombines TRBV7-9 with TRBJ2-3; possibly TRBD2 for D (5 bases). The CDR3 extends over 15 amino acids. Germline V gives CDR1 SEHNR, CDR2 FQNEAQ (reference sequence). The V and J ends lost 1 base and 0 bases respectively, with 8 bases between them. The CDR3 DNA reads TGTGCCAGCAGCTTAGGCGGGCAGAGCACAGATACGCAGTATTTT. It encodes CASSLGGQSTDTQYF.

This sequence joins TRBV16 and TRBJ2-3; perhaps TRBD2 as D (6 bases). Trimming shortened V by 4 bases and J by 2 bases, and 16 bases separated the two germline ends. The CDR3 covers 16 residues. Germline V gene data show CDR1 as KGHSY and CDR2 as FQNENV. The CDR3 DNA follows: TGTGCCAGCAGCCCTCTGGGGGGAATCTACACAGATACGCAGTATTTT. It specifies CASSPLGGIYTDTQYF.

The chain combines TRBV7-9 with TRBJ1-5, with 11 nucleotides matching TRBD1. There are 15 residues in the CDR3. Trimming took 5 bases from V and 6 from J; bases not matched to a gene: 6. Germline CDR1 is SEHNR and CDR2 is FQNEAQ (reference sequence). The CDR3 nucleotides read TGTGCCAGCAGCCCCCCCGGGACAGGGGGTCAGCCCCAGCATTTT. Protein: CASSPPGTGGQPQHF. The complete variable domain, with remaining parts taken from reference TRBV7-9 and TRBJ1-5, reads DTGVSQNPRHKITKRGQNVTFRCDPISEHNRLYWYRQTLGQGPEFLTYFQNEAQLEKSRLLSDRFSAERPKGSFSTLEIQRTEQGDSAMYLCASSPPGTGGQPQHFGDGTRLSIL.

The chain combines TRBV5-4 with TRBJ1-2; D perhaps matches TRBD1 (5 bases). Between the trimmed V and J ends, which lost 1 base and 7 bases, there was a span of 11 bases. The CDR3 covers 13 residues. The V gene's germline CDR1 is SGHNT and CDR2 YYREEE (reference sequence). CDR3 protein: CASSLQGGSGYTF. For the CDR3, the DNA is TGTGCCAGCAGCTTGCAGGGAGGGTCTGGCTACACCTTC.

V usage is TRBV2 and J usage is TRBJ1-1; tentative D call: TRBD1 (5 bases). V gave up 2 bases and J gave up 4 bases, with 11 bases separating them. CDR3 length equals 14 residues. Germline CDR1 SNHLY, CDR2 FYNNEI. CDR3 bases: TGTGCCAGCAGTGAACGGGGGGGGAGCACTGAAGCTTTCTTT. This translates into CASSERGGSTEAFF.

The rearrangement uses TRBV7-6 and TRBJ2-5, with D uncertain. V was shortened by 5 bases and J by 0 bases, with 16 bases between the two germline ends. CDR1 is SGHVS, CDR2 FNYEAQ, per germline. The CDR3 has 16 amino acids. CDR3 DNA: TGTGCCAGCAGCCCCGAGAGAGTGAATAACCAAGAGACCCAGTACTTC. Protein product: CASSPERVNNQETQYF. Full variable domain (remainder filled in from reference TRBV7-6 and TRBJ2-5): GAGVSQSPRYKVTKRGQDVALRCDPISGHVSLYWYRQALGQGPEFLTYFNYEAQQDKSGLPNDRFSAERPEGSISTLTIQRTEQRDSAMYRCASSPERVNNQETQYFGPGTRLLVL.

This chain joins TRBV2 and TRBJ2-1, with 9 bases lining up with TRBD1. CDR1 is SNHLY, CDR2 FYNNEI, per germline. This CDR3 contains 17 residues. The ends lost 5 bases at V and 1 base at J; junction bases unmatched: 9. Written as DNA, the CDR3 is TGTGCCAGCAGTCCCCCGGGGGGACAGGGATCCTACAATGAGCAGTTCTTC. It translates to CASSPPGGQGSYNEQFF.

CDR3 bases: TGCGCCAGCAGCCAAGAGGGGCCCAGGGCCACTGAAGCTTTCTTT. Translating it yields CASSQEGPRATEAFF. This chain links TRBV4-1 with TRBJ1-1; possible D gene TRBD1, 5 bases. From germline, CDR1 is MGHRA and CDR2 YSYEKL. The CDR3 sequence is 15 residues long. Trimming pared 0 bases from V and 4 bases from J, leaving 12 bases between.